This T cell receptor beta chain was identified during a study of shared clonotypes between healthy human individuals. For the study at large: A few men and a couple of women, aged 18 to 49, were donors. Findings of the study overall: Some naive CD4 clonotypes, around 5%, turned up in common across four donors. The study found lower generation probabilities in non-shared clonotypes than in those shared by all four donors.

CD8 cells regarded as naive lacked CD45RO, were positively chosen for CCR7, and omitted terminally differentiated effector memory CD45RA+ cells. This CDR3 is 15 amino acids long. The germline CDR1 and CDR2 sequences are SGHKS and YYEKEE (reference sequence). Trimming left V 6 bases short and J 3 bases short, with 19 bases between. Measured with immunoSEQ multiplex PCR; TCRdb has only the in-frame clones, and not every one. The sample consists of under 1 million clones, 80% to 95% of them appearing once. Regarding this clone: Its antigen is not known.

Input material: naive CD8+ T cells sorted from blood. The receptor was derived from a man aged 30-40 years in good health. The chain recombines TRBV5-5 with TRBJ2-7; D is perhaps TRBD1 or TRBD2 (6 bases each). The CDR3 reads CASKTMVGGSYEQYF. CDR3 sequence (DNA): TGTGCCAGCAAGACTATGGTAGGGGGGAGCTACGAGCAGTACTTC. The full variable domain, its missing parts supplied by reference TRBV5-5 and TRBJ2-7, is DAGVTQSPTHLIKTRGQQVTLRCSPISGHKSVSWYQQVLGQGPQFIFQYYEKEERGRGNFPDRFSARQFPNYSSELNVNALLLGDSALYLCASKTMVGGSYEQYFGPGTRLTVT.